This T cell receptor beta chain stems from a study of cytomegalovirus exposure and HLA in healthy donors. Each donor was nominally healthy when sampled (though unrecorded immune exposures were likely). Broader study findings: Rare TCR sequences predominated, though certain public TCRs were found in many donors. It was assumed in the presence/absence analyses that sequencing depth was roughly uniform across donors. HLA allele associations emerged for under 20,000 TCR beta sequences in a later analysis, at 0.05 false discovery rate.

From germline, CDR1 is MNHEY and CDR2 SVGAGI. The CDR3 length is 15 residues. V was clipped by 2 bases and J by 3 bases, with 11 bases between them. PCR involved 60 Vbeta and 13 Jbeta primers. TCRdb's table, derived via immunoSEQ multiplex PCR, lists solely in-frame clones and lacks some. The profile shows 200,000 or so clones, 70% to 85% of them singletons. As regards this clone: Its antigen is undetermined.

The sample consisted of PBMCs. The chain carries TRBV6-5 and TRBJ1-3; D call uncertain. This TCR derives from a boy aged 2 to 10 in good health and CMV-seronegative. The CDR3 protein is CASSYARTGGNTIYF. The CDR3 DNA reads TGTGCCAGCAGTTACGCTCGGACTGGTGGAAACACCATATATTTT.